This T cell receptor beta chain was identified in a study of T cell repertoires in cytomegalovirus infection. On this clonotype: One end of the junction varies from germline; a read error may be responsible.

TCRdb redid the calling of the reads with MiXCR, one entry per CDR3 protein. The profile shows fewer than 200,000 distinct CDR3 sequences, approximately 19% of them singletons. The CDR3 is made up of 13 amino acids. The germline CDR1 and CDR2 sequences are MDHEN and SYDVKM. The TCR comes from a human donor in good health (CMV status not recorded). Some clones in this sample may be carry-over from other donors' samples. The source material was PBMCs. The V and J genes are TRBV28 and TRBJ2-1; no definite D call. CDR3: CASRGRNYDEQFF. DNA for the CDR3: TGTGCCAGCAGAGGCAGGAACTACGATGAGCAGTTCTTC.